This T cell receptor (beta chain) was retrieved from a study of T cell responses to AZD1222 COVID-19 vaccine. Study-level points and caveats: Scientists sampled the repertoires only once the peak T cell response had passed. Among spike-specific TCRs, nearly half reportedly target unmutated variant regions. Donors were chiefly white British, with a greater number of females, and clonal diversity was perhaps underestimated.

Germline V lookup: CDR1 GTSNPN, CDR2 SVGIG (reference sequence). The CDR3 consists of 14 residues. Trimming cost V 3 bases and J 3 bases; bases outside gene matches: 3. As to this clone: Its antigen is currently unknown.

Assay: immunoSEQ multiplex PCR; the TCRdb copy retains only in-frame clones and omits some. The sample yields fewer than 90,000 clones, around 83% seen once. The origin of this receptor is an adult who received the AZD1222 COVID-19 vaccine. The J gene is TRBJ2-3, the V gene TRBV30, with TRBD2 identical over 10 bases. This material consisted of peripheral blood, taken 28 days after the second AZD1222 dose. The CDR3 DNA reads TGTGCCTGGAGCCATAGCGGGGGGACAGATACGCAGTATTTT. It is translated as CAWSHSGGTDTQYF.